Listed below are T cell receptor beta chains from one sample, sequenced in a study of blood T cell repertoires in COVID-19. Method: immunoSEQ multiplex PCR; TCRdb's copy keeps in-frame clones and lacks some. The sample shows about 210,000 clones, 75% to 85% of them seen only once. What was sequenced was peripheral blood. Receptor source: a man in his 60s with acute or convalescent COVID-19. Both conserved end residues are part of each CDR3. A D gene is named only where the DNA matches it firmly. The listing skips clone size in some rows; elsewhere it reads once, few, many or a size class.

j_gene: TRBJ1-1
v_gene: TRBV11-2
abundance: .
d_gene: TRBD1
CDR3aa: CASSLGTGAFF
CDR3nt: TGTGCCAGCAGCTTAGGGACAGGAGCTTTCTTT

j_gene: TRBJ1-1
v_gene: TRBV6-5
abundance: .
d_gene: .
CDR3aa: CASTRAGDTEAFF
CDR3nt: TGTGCCAGCACCCGGGCAGGGGACACTGAAGCTTTCTTT

j_gene: TRBJ2-7
v_gene: TRBV2
abundance: .
d_gene: .
CDR3aa: CASSEVSLSYEQYF
CDR3nt: TGTGCCAGCAGTGAAGTAAGCCTTTCCTACGAGCAGTACTTC

j_gene: TRBJ1-1
v_gene: TRBV3-1/TRBV3-2
abundance: .
d_gene: .
CDR3aa: CASSQDRDTEAFF
CDR3nt: TGTGCCAGCAGCCAAGACAGGGACACTGAAGCTTTCTTT

j_gene: TRBJ2-2
v_gene: TRBV7-2
abundance: .
d_gene: .
CDR3aa: CASSLRLHANTGELFF
CDR3nt: TGTGCCAGCAGCTTGCGACTACACGCGAACACCGGGGAGCTGTTTTTT

j_gene: TRBJ1-1
v_gene: TRBV4-1
abundance: .
d_gene: TRBD1
CDR3aa: CASSQARTGGWGTEAFF
CDR3nt: TGCGCCAGCAGCCAAGCACGGACAGGGGGCTGGGGCACTGAAGCTTTCTTT

j_gene: TRBJ1-2
v_gene: TRBV2
abundance: .
d_gene: .
CDR3aa: CASRGPNYGYTF
CDR3nt: TGTGCCAGCAGGGGGCCGAACTATGGCTACACCTTC

j_gene: TRBJ2-2
v_gene: TRBV24-1
abundance: .
d_gene: TRBD1
CDR3aa: CATRRQGLAGELFF
CDR3nt: TGTGCCACCAGACGACAGGGGTTGGCCGGGGAGCTGTTTTTT

j_gene: TRBJ2-1
v_gene: TRBV5-1
abundance: once
d_gene: TRBD2
CDR3aa: CASSLQSSGSSYNEQFF
CDR3nt: TGCGCCAGCAGCTTGCAGTCTAGCGGGAGCTCCTACAATGAGCAGTTCTTC

j_gene: TRBJ2-3
v_gene: TRBV7-2
abundance: .
d_gene: .
CDR3aa: CASSPSPSSTDTQYF
CDR3nt: TGTGCCAGCAGCCCCTCCCCGAGTAGCACAGATACGCAGTATTTT

j_gene: TRBJ1-4
v_gene: TRBV6-5
abundance: few
d_gene: TRBD1
CDR3aa: CASSYSGQLFF
CDR3nt: TGTGCCAGCAGTTACTCGGGACAGCTGTTTTTT

j_gene: TRBJ2-1
v_gene: TRBV14
abundance: .
d_gene: TRBD1
CDR3aa: CASSRIRQGRYNEQFF
CDR3nt: TGTGCCAGCAGCCGAATCCGACAGGGGCGCTACAATGAGCAGTTCTTC

j_gene: TRBJ1-1
v_gene: TRBV2
abundance: .
d_gene: TRBD1
CDR3aa: CASSDDRGRAFF
CDR3nt: TGTGCCAGCAGTGATGACAGGGGAAGGGCTTTCTTT

j_gene: TRBJ2-1
v_gene: TRBV5-4
abundance: .
d_gene: TRBD2
CDR3aa: CASSTRTSGRGDEQFF
CDR3nt: TGTGCCAGCAGCACGAGGACTAGCGGGAGGGGGGATGAGCAGTTCTTC

j_gene: TRBJ2-7
v_gene: TRBV2
abundance: .
d_gene: TRBD2
CDR3aa: CAGWGREYEQYF
CDR3nt: TGTGCCGGATGGGGGAGGGAGTACGAGCAGTACTTC

j_gene: TRBJ2-3
v_gene: TRBV25-1
abundance: .
d_gene: TRBD1
CDR3aa: CASADRVVDTQYF
CDR3nt: TGTGCCAGCGCGGACAGGGTAGTAGATACGCAGTATTTT

j_gene: TRBJ1-2
v_gene: TRBV27
abundance: .
d_gene: TRBD1
CDR3aa: CASSAGQAFYGYTF
CDR3nt: TGTGCCAGCAGCGCGGGACAGGCCTTCTATGGCTACACCTTC

j_gene: TRBJ1-4
v_gene: TRBV2
abundance: .
d_gene: .
CDR3aa: CASYRGRNEKLFF
CDR3nt: TGTGCCAGCTATCGGGGAAGGAATGAAAAACTGTTTTTT

j_gene: TRBJ2-3
v_gene: TRBV7-8
abundance: .
d_gene: TRBD2
CDR3aa: CASSLEVLAGDKDTQYF
CDR3nt: TGTGCCAGCAGCTTAGAAGTCCTAGCGGGAGATAAAGATACGCAGTATTTT

j_gene: TRBJ1-2
v_gene: TRBV30
abundance: .
d_gene: .
CDR3aa: CAWTGSRHLGGYTF
CDR3nt: TGTGCCTGGACAGGGTCAAGGCATTTGGGCGGCTACACCTTC

j_gene: TRBJ2-1
v_gene: TRBV5-4
abundance: few
d_gene: .
CDR3aa: CASSLTSGLYNEQFF
CDR3nt: TGTGCCAGCAGCTTAACCAGCGGGCTCTACAATGAGCAGTTCTTC

j_gene: TRBJ2-7
v_gene: TRBV3-1/TRBV3-2
abundance: .
d_gene: TRBD2
CDR3aa: CASSHRGTSGSYEQYF
CDR3nt: TGTGCCAGCAGCCATAGAGGAACTAGCGGGTCCTACGAGCAGTACTTC

j_gene: TRBJ2-7
v_gene: TRBV3-1/TRBV3-2
abundance: .
d_gene: TRBD1
CDR3aa: CASSHSRDRVNTEQYF
CDR3nt: TGTGCCAGCAGCCACAGCCGGGACAGGGTGAATACGGAGCAGTACTTC

j_gene: TRBJ2-2
v_gene: TRBV28
abundance: .
d_gene: TRBD2
CDR3aa: CASSLLAGGYTGELFF
CDR3nt: TGTGCCAGCAGTCTTCTAGCGGGGGGTTACACCGGGGAGCTGTTTTTT

j_gene: TRBJ1-1
v_gene: TRBV6-1
abundance: .
d_gene: .
CDR3aa: CASSESVGQGAFF
CDR3nt: .

j_gene: TRBJ2-1
v_gene: TRBV6-4
abundance: .
d_gene: .
CDR3aa: CASSLDALLPSNEQFF
CDR3nt: TGTGCCAGCAGTTTAGATGCCCTACTCCCGTCCAATGAGCAGTTCTTC

j_gene: TRBJ1-2
v_gene: TRBV18
abundance: .
d_gene: TRBD1
CDR3aa: CASSEGAANYGYTF
CDR3nt: TGTGCCAGCTCAGAGGGGGCCGCTAACTATGGCTACACCTTC

j_gene: TRBJ1-4
v_gene: TRBV6-5
abundance: .
d_gene: TRBD1
CDR3aa: CASSYGTGEEKLFF
CDR3nt: TGTGCCAGCAGTTACGGGACAGGGGAGGAAAAACTGTTTTTT

j_gene: TRBJ1-1
v_gene: TRBV5-5
abundance: .
d_gene: .
CDR3aa: CASSLTGNTEAFF
CDR3nt: TGTGCCAGCAGCTTGACGGGAAACACTGAAGCTTTCTTT

j_gene: TRBJ2-5
v_gene: TRBV6-1
abundance: .
d_gene: TRBD1
CDR3aa: CASSEPGTGARETQYF
CDR3nt: TGTGCCAGCAGTGAACCAGGGACAGGGGCTAGGGAGACCCAGTACTTC

j_gene: TRBJ1-3
v_gene: TRBV5-6
abundance: .
d_gene: .
CDR3aa: CASSFRTASGNTIYF
CDR3nt: TGTGCCAGCAGCTTTCGAACAGCCTCTGGAAACACCATATATTTT

j_gene: TRBJ2-7
v_gene: TRBV3-1/TRBV3-2
abundance: .
d_gene: TRBD2
CDR3aa: CASSQGSSGSVYEQYF
CDR3nt: TGTGCCAGCAGCCAAGGGTCTAGCGGGAGTGTCTACGAGCAGTACTTC

j_gene: TRBJ1-1
v_gene: TRBV30
abundance: once
d_gene: .
CDR3aa: CAWSVYQKAFF
CDR3nt: TGTGCCTGGAGTGTATACCAGAAAGCTTTCTTT

j_gene: TRBJ2-1
v_gene: TRBV27
abundance: .
d_gene: TRBD2
CDR3aa: CASSFRPSGSGNEQFF
CDR3nt: TGTGCCAGCAGTTTTCGTCCTAGCGGGAGTGGTAATGAGCAGTTCTTC

j_gene: TRBJ2-7
v_gene: TRBV24-1
abundance: .
d_gene: TRBD1
CDR3aa: CATSDLFQFRDSPYEQYF
CDR3nt: TGTGCCACCAGTGATTTGTTCCAGTTCCGGGACAGTCCCTACGAGCAGTACTTC

j_gene: TRBJ1-5
v_gene: TRBV16
abundance: .
d_gene: .
CDR3aa: CASTPVRAHQHF
CDR3nt: TGTGCCAGCACTCCGGTGAGGGCGCATCAGCATTTT

j_gene: TRBJ2-1
v_gene: TRBV10-3
abundance: .
d_gene: .
CDR3aa: CAISLDGGYNEQFF
CDR3nt: TGTGCCATCAGTTTGGACGGGGGTTACAATGAGCAGTTCTTC

j_gene: TRBJ2-7
v_gene: TRBV11-2
abundance: .
d_gene: .
CDR3aa: CASSLGTGQYF
CDR3nt: TGTGCCAGCAGCTTAGGGACGGGACAGTACTTC

j_gene: TRBJ1-2
v_gene: TRBV29-1
abundance: .
d_gene: .
CDR3aa: CSVEAIGRDNYGYTF
CDR3nt: TGCAGCGTTGAAGCGATTGGCAGGGATAACTATGGCTACACCTTC

j_gene: TRBJ1-5
v_gene: TRBV24-1
abundance: .
d_gene: .
CDR3aa: CATSGRAGNQPQHF
CDR3nt: TGTGCCACCAGTGGGAGAGCGGGCAATCAGCCCCAGCATTTT

j_gene: TRBJ2-3
v_gene: TRBV28
abundance: .
d_gene: TRBD2
CDR3aa: CASSPAGVTDTQYF
CDR3nt: TGTGCCAGCAGCCCAGCGGGGGTGACAGATACGCAGTATTTT

j_gene: TRBJ2-5
v_gene: TRBV9
abundance: .
d_gene: TRBD2
CDR3aa: CASSANPGLAGEETQYF
CDR3nt: TGTGCCAGCAGCGCAAACCCGGGACTAGCGGGGGAGGAGACCCAGTACTTC

j_gene: TRBJ1-1
v_gene: TRBV6-6
abundance: .
d_gene: .
CDR3aa: CASSPSGGLTTEAFF
CDR3nt: TGTGCCAGCAGCCCGTCGGGGGGCTTGACCACTGAAGCTTTCTTT

j_gene: TRBJ1-2
v_gene: TRBV2
abundance: .
d_gene: .
CDR3aa: CASRGGVPNYGYTF
CDR3nt: TGTGCCAGCAGGGGGGGAGTCCCTAACTATGGCTACACCTTC

j_gene: TRBJ2-6
v_gene: TRBV9
abundance: .
d_gene: .
CDR3aa: CASGILGIAGANVLTF
CDR3nt: TGTGCCAGCGGAATTCTCGGGATTGCTGGGGCCAACGTCCTGACTTTC

j_gene: TRBJ2-1
v_gene: TRBV6-5
abundance: .
d_gene: TRBD1
CDR3aa: CASRRQGAMGNEQFF
CDR3nt: TGTGCCAGCAGAAGACAGGGGGCGATGGGCAATGAGCAGTTCTTC

j_gene: TRBJ1-1
v_gene: TRBV20-1
abundance: few
d_gene: .
CDR3aa: CSASKGHYGLNTEAFF
CDR3nt: TGCAGTGCTAGTAAGGGACACTACGGTTTGAACACTGAAGCTTTCTTT

j_gene: TRBJ1-5
v_gene: TRBV7-2
abundance: .
d_gene: .
CDR3aa: CASSSVNQPQHF
CDR3nt: TGTGCCAGCAGCTCGGTCAATCAGCCCCAGCATTTT

j_gene: TRBJ1-1
v_gene: TRBV2
abundance: few
d_gene: TRBD1
CDR3aa: CASRGQGYTEAFF
CDR3nt: TGTGCCAGCAGGGGACAGGGCTACACTGAAGCTTTCTTT

j_gene: TRBJ2-5
v_gene: TRBV10-3
abundance: .
d_gene: TRBD1
CDR3aa: CAINNNRGETQYF
CDR3nt: TGTGCCATCAATAACAACAGGGGTGAGACCCAGTACTTC

j_gene: TRBJ1-3
v_gene: TRBV6-1
abundance: .
d_gene: .
CDR3aa: CASSESHSSSGNTIYF
CDR3nt: TGTGCCAGCAGTGAATCGCACTCGAGCTCTGGAAACACCATATATTTT

j_gene: TRBJ2-1
v_gene: TRBV14
abundance: .
d_gene: TRBD2
CDR3aa: CASSLLAGGSLEQFF
CDR3nt: TGTGCCAGCAGCCTATTAGCGGGGGGGAGCCTTGAGCAGTTCTTC